Sequencing of this T cell receptor beta chain was carried out in a study of CD8+CD57+ T cells in acquired aplastic anemia. Turning to the study itself: Recorded DNA amounts for sorted CD4+ and CD8+ cells had an average of approximately 3 ug. CD4+ cell libraries from healthy donors averaged approximately 9.9 million reads.

This clonotype appeared a few times. The CDR3 spans 15 residues. Germline CDR1 and CDR2: SNHLY and FYNNEI. V was pared by 1 base and J by 8 bases, with 3 bases of the junction left unmatched. For CDR3 and TCR beta VDJ profiling, genomic DNA was the template used. One entry per CDR3 protein results from TCRdb running MiXCR on the reads. The data hold some 190,000 distinct CDR3 sequences, with just over 45% observed a single time. The sequence came from a human donor in good health. The sequencing input was sorted CD4+, CD8+, or CD8+CD57+ T cells (not recorded which) from PBMCs. The V gene is TRBV2, the J gene TRBJ1-6; TRBD1 agrees at 9 bases. The CDR3: CASSEGWTGDSPLHF. The CDR3 DNA follows: TGTGCCAGCAGTGAAGGATGGACAGGGGATTCACCCCTCCACTTT.